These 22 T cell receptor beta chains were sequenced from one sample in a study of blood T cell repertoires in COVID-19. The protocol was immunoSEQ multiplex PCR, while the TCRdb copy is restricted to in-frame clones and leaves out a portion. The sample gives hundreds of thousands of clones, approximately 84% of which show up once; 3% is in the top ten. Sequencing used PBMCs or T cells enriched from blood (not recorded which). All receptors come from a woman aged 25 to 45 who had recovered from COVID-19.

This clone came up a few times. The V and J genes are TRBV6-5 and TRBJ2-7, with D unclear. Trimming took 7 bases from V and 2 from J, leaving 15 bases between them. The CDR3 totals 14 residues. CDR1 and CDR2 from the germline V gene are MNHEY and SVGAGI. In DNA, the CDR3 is TGTGCCAGCATAAGCGCCGCTAATCCCTACGAGCAGTACTTC. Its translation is CASISAANPYEQYF.

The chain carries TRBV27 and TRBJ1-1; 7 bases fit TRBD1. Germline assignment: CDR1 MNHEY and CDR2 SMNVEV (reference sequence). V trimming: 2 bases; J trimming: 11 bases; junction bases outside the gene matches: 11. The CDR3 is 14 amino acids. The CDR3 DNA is TGTGCCAGCAGTTTAGTGGGGGGCACAGGGGATGCTTTCTTT. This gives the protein CASSLVGGTGDAFF.

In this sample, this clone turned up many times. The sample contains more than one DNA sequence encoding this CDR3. The chain's CDR3 is CASSAGGTYNEQFF. The CDR3 coding sequence is TGTGCCAGCAGCGCCGGGGGGACCTACAATGAGCAGTTCTTC. V usage is TRBV9 and J usage is TRBJ2-1; 7 nucleotides match TRBD2. Germline V gives CDR1 SGDLS, CDR2 YYNGEE. There are 14 residues in the CDR3. The V and J ends lost 3 bases and 2 bases, in that order; junction bases with no gene match: 2.

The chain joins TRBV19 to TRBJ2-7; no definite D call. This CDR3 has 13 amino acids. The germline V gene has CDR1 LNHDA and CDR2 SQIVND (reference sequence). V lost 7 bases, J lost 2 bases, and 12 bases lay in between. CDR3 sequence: CASNKGGAYEQYF. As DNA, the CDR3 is TGTGCCAGTAATAAAGGCGGAGCCTACGAGCAGTACTTC.

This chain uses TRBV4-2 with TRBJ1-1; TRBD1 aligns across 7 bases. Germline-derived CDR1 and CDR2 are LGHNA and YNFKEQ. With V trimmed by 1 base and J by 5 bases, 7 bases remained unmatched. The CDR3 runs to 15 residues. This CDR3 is CASSQAVQGWTEAFF. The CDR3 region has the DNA TGTGCCAGCAGCCAAGCGGTACAGGGGTGGACTGAAGCTTTCTTT.

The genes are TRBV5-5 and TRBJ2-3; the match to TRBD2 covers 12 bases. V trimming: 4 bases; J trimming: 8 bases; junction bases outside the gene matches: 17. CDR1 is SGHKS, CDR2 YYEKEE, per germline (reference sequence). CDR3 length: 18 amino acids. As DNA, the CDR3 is TGTGCCAGCAGCACGCCTCGACTAGCGGGAGTCGGGTCAGGTACGCAGTATTTT. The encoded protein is CASSTPRLAGVGSGTQYF.

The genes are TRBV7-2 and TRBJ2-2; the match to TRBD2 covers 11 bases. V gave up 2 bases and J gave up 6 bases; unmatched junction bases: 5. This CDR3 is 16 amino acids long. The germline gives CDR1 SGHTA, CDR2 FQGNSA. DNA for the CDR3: TGTGCCAGCAGCTTACGACTAGCGGGGCGGGCCGGGGAGCTGTTTTTT. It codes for CASSLRLAGRAGELFF.

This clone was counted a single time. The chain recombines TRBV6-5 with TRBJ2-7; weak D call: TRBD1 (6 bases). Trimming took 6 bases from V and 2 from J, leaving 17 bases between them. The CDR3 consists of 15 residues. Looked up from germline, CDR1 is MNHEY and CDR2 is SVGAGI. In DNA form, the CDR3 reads TGTGCCAGCAGGGGGGACCGGGACACAACCTACGAGCAGTACTTC. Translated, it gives CASRGDRDTTYEQYF.

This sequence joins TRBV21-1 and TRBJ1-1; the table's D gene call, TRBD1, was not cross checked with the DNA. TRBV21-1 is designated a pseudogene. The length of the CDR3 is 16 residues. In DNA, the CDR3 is TGTGCCAGCAGCAGAATTCAGACAGGGGGGAACACTGAAGCTTTCTTT. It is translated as CASSRIQTGGNTEAFF.

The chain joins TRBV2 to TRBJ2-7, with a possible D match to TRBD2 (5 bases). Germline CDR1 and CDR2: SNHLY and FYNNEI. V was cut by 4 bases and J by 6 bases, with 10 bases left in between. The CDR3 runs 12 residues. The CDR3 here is CASSVEGFEQYF. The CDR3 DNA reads TGTGCCAGCAGTGTTGAGGGTTTCGAGCAGTACTTC.

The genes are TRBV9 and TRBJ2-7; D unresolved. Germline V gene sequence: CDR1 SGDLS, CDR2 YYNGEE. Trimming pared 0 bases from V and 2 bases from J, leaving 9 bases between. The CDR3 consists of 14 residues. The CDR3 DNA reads TGTGCCAGCAGCGTAGAACAGCATCCCTACGAGCAGTACTTC. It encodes CASSVEQHPYEQYF.

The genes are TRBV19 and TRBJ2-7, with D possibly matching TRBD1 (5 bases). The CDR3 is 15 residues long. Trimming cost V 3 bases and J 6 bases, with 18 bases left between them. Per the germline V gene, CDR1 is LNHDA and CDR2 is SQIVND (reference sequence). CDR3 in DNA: TGTGCCAGTAGTATGGATTGGTCAGGACACCGCGAGCAGTACTTC. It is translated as CASSMDWSGHREQYF.

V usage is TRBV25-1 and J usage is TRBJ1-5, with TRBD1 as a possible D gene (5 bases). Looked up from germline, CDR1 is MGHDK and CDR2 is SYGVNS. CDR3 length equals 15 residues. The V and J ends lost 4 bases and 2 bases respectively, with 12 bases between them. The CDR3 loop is CASSGGDYGNQPQHF. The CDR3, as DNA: TGTGCCAGCAGTGGGGGGGACTATGGCAATCAGCCCCAGCATTTT.

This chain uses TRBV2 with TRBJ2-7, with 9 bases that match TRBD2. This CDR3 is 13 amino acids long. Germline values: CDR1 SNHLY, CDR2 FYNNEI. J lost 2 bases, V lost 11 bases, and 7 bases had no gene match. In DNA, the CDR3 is TGTGCCGCTGGTTCTAGCGGGGCCTACGAGCAGTACTTC. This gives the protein CAAGSSGAYEQYF.

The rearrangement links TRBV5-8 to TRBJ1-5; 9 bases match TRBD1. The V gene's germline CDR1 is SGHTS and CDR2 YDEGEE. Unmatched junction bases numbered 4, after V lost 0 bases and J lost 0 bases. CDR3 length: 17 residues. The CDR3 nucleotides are TGTGCCAGCAGCTTGGCCAGACAGGGGGTTAGCAATCAGCCCCAGCATTTT. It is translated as CASSLARQGVSNQPQHF.

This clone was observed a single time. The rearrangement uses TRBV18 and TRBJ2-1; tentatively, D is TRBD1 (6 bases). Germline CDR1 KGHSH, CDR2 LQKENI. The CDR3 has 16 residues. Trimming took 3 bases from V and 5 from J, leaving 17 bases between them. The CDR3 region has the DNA TGTGCCAGCTCACCGCTACTAGGGGGTTTCGACAATGAGCAGTTCTTC. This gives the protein CASSPLLGGFDNEQFF.

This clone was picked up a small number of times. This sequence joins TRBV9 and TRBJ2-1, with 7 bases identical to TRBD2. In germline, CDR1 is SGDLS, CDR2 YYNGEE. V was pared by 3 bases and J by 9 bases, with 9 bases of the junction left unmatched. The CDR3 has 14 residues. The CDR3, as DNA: TGTGCCAGCAGCGGAGAGACTAGCTTCGGTGAGCAGTTCTTC. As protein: CASSGETSFGEQFF.

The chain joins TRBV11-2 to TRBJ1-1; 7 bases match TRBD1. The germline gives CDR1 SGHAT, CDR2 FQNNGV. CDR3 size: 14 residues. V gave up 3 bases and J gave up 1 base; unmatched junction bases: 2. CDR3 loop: CASSFRTGNTEAFF. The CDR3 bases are TGTGCCAGCAGCTTCAGGACAGGGAACACTGAAGCTTTCTTT.

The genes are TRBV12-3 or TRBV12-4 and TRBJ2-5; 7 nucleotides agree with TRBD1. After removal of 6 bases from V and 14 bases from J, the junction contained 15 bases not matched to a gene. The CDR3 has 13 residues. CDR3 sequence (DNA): TGTGCCAGCAGGAAAGGACAGGAGGTGGTGGAATACTTC. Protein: CASRKGQEVVEYF.

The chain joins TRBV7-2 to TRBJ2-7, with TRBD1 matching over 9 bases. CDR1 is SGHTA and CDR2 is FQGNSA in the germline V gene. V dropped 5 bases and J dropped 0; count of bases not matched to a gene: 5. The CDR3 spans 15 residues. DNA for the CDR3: TGTGCCAGCAGCCTCGGACAGGGGTCCTCCTACGAGCAGTACTTC. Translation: CASSLGQGSSYEQYF. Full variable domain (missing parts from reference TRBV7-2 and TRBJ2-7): GAGVSQSPSNKVTEKGKDVELRCDPISGHTALYWYRQSLGQGLEFLIYFQGNSAPDKSGLPSDRFSAERTGGSVSTLTIQRTQQEDSAVYLCASSLGQGSSYEQYFGPGTRLTVT.

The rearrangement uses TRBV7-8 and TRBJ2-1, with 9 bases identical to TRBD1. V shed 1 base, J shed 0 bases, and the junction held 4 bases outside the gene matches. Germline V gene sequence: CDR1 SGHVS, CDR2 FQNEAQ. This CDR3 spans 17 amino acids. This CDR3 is CASSLEVGQGSYNEQFF. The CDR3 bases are TGTGCCAGCAGCTTAGAGGTGGGACAGGGCTCCTACAATGAGCAGTTCTTC.

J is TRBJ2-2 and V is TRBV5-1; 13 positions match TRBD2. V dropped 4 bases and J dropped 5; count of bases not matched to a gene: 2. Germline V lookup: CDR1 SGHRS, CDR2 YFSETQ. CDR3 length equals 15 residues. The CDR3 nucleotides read TGCGCCAGCAGCGGGGGACTAGCGGGAACCGGGGAGCTGTTTTTT. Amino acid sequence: CASSGGLAGTGELFF.